This T cell receptor (beta chain) originates from a study of beta chain features in type 1 diabetes. Study-wide points: When cDNA is sequenced, cells with high TCR expression could be over-represented.

As every portion of the isolated RNA was reverse transcribed, the sequencing read expressed TCRB transcripts. Generated by immunoSEQ multiplex PCR, the TCRdb table keeps only in-frame clones and is missing some. The sample has 350,000 to 450,000 clones; less than 15% are singletons. About this clone: Antigen unknown.

This CDR3 contains 11 residues. Germline CDR1 and CDR2: DFQATT and SNEGSKA (reference sequence). Between the trimmed V and J ends, which lost 4 bases and 5 bases, there was a span of 5 bases. The TCR comes from a woman aged 18-35 years in good health. This chain links TRBV20-1 with TRBJ1-4; D not resolved. Sequencing was carried out using naive CD4+ T cells from blood. CDR3 sequence (DNA): TGCAGTGCTAAACTAAATGAAAAACTGTTTTTT. Residues: CSAKLNEKLFF.